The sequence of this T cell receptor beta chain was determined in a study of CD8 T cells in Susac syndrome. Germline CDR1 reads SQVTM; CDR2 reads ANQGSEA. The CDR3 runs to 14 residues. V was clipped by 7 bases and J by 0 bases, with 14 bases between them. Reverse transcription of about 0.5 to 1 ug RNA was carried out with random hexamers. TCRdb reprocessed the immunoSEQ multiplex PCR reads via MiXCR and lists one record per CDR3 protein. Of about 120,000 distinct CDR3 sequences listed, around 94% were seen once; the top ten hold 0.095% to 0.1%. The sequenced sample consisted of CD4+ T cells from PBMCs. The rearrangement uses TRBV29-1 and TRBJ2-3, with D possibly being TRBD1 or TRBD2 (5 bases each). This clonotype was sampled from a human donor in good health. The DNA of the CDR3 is TGCAGCGCCCCTTTCTGGGGGAGCACAGATACGCAGTATTTT. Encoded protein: CSAPFWGSTDTQYF.